One sample yielded the 10 T cell receptor beta chains listed below, sequenced in a study of monozygotic twins with inflammatory bowel disease. After re-calling the 5' RACE reads, TCRdb lists one entry per CDR3 protein, DNA absent. This repertoire includes about 330,000 distinct CDR3 sequences. The sample consisted of blood. These receptor sequences come from a human donor with ulcerative colitis or Crohn's disease, or a healthy co-twin of an affected twin (not recorded which).

This chain connects TRBV5-1 to TRBJ2-7; the TCRdb call, TRBD1, lacks DNA for checking. This CDR3 contains 14 residues. Looked up from germline, CDR1 is SGHRS and CDR2 is YFSETQ. The CDR3 loop reads CASRAVRGGNEQYF.

The chain employs TRBV5-1 and TRBJ2-7; TCRdb picks TRBD1, but there is no DNA to check that call. CDR1 and CDR2 (germline): SGHRS, YFSETQ. The CDR3 is 15 amino acids. The CDR3 sequence: CASSLVGTGSHEQYF.

The rearrangement joins TRBV27 to TRBJ2-7. The length of the CDR3 is 13 residues. Germline CDR1 reads MNHEY; CDR2 reads SMNVEV (reference sequence). The CDR3 loop reads CASSTKSSYEQYF.

V usage is TRBV20-1 and J usage is TRBJ2-7; absent DNA, TCRdb's TRBD1 call cannot be checked. The CDR3 sequence is 14 residues long. Germline lookup yields CDR1 DFQATT and CDR2 SNEGSKA (reference sequence). The CDR3 spells CSASRDGRVYEQYF.

This rearrangement joins TRBV28 to TRBJ1-6. Germline V CDR1 and CDR2: MDHEN, SYDVKM. The CDR3 length is 14 residues. CDR3 protein: CASSSGLVGSPLHF.

The chain links TRBV29-1 to TRBJ2-5; TCRdb outputs TRBD1, but without DNA this stays unchecked. Per the germline V gene, CDR1 is SQVTM and CDR2 is ANQGSEA. CDR3 length: 14 amino acids. Here the CDR3 reads CSARTGMYQETQYF. Drawing the rest from reference TRBV29-1 and TRBJ2-5, the complete variable domain is SAVISQKPSRDICQRGTSLTIQCQVDSQVTMMFWYRQQPGQSLTLIATANQGSEATYESGFVIDKFPISRPNLTFSTLTVSNMSPEDSSIYLCSARTGMYQETQYFGPGTRLLVL.

The chain is built from TRBV20-1 and TRBJ1-1; TCRdb gives TRBD1 as the D gene, but with no DNA this cannot be confirmed. Germline CDR1 reads DFQATT; CDR2 reads SNEGSKA (reference sequence). The CDR3 covers 14 residues. This chain's CDR3 is CSARDPRENTEAFF.

The V call is TRBV7-2, the J call TRBJ1-1. The CDR3 has 16 amino acids. Per the germline V gene, CDR1 is SGHTA and CDR2 is FQGNSA. This chain's CDR3 is CASSPEKAGLCTEAFF. Full variable domain (missing parts from reference TRBV7-2 and TRBJ1-1): GAGVSQSPSNKVTEKGKDVELRCDPISGHTALYWYRQSLGQGLEFLIYFQGNSAPDKSGLPSDRFSAERTGGSVSTLTIQRTQQEDSAVYLCASSPEKAGLCTEAFFGQGTRLTVV.

CDR3 region: CASSQGTSGRAGETQYF. This chain connects TRBV7-3 to TRBJ2-5; there is no DNA to check the TCRdb D call of TRBD2. CDR3 length: 17 amino acids. Germline assignment: CDR1 SGHTA and CDR2 FQGTGA.

CDR3: CASSSIYITDTQYF. The V and J genes are TRBV5-1 and TRBJ2-3. Germline V gene sequence: CDR1 SGHRS, CDR2 YFSETQ. The CDR3 covers 14 residues.